These T cell receptor beta chains were read from a single sample in a study of control samples from healthy donors and cancer patients. Here immunoSEQ multiplex PCR was the method, and the copy in TCRdb shows in-frame clones only, minus some. The sample has 150,000 to 200,000 clones, roughly 88% seen once. The source material was blood. The receptors come from a woman younger than 45 in good health. CDR3s include the opening cysteine and the closing phenylalanine or tryptophan. D genes are given only for firm matches. Some rows mark clone size as missing; the rest say once, few, many or name a class of expanded clone.

>TRBJ1-1|TRBV10-3|-|TRBD1
TGTGCCACCGGACAGGGGTACACTGAAGCTTTCTTT
CATGQGYTEAFF
>TRBJ2-3|TRBV5-1|once|TRBD1
TGCGCCAGCAGCCCCGGGACAGGGGGCGGTCCAGATACGCAGTATTTT
CASSPGTGGGPDTQYF
>TRBJ2-3|TRBV5-1|-|-
TGCGCCAGCAGCTTTTTTACAGGGACCTACACAGATACGCAGTATTTT
CASSFFTGTYTDTQYF
>TRBJ1-5|TRBV28|-|TRBD1
TGTGCCAGCAGTCTCCGACAGGGGGCTAGTCAGCCCCAGCATTTT
CASSLRQGASQPQHF
>TRBJ1-1|TRBV5-1|-|-
TGCGCCAGCAGCTTGGGCGCTAGAGAAGCTTTCTTT
CASSLGAREAFF
>TRBJ1-2|TRBV6-5|-|TRBD1
TGTGCCAGCAGACCTACAGGGGACTATGGCTACACCTTC
CASRPTGDYGYTF
>TRBJ2-6|TRBV29-1|once|-
TGCAGCGTTGCGTGGTCTGGGGCCAACGTCCTGACTTTC
CSVAWSGANVLTF
>TRBJ2-7|TRBV27|-|TRBD2
TGTGCCAGCAGTTGGTATAGCGGGAGCTCCTACGAGCAGTACTTC
CASSWYSGSSYEQYF
>TRBJ2-1|TRBV4-1|-|-
TGCGCCAGCAGCCAGACCCCTAGACAGAATGAGCAGTTCTTC
CASSQTPRQNEQFF
>TRBJ1-2|TRBV21-1|once|-
TGTGCCAGCAGCAAAGCTCGGCAGGGTAACTATGGCTACACCTTC
CASSKARQGNYGYTF
>TRBJ2-5|TRBV2|-|-
TGTGCCAGCAGTCAGGACTGGACTGGGACCCAGTACTTC
CASSQDWTGTQYF
>TRBJ2-4|TRBV12-3/TRBV12-4|-|-
TGTGCCAGCAGCTCACAGGGCTACATTCAGTACTTC
CASSSQGYIQYF
>TRBJ2-3|TRBV27|-|TRBD2
TGTGCCAGCAGTTTTAGCCTAGCGGGCGATACGCAGTATTTT
CASSFSLAGDTQYF
>TRBJ2-5|TRBV10-2|once|TRBD1
TGCGCCACCACCACCGGACAGGGGCCCCAAGAGACCCAGTACTTC
CATTTGQGPQETQYF
>TRBJ2-1|TRBV27|-|TRBD2
TGTGCCAGCAGATCACCCCCCCTGAGCGGGAGGGACTACAATGAGCAGTTCTTC
CASRSPPLSGRDYNEQFF
>TRBJ2-5|TRBV24-1|-|-
TGTGCCACCAGTGATTTTGCATCCCAGGGGAGGTTAGAGACCCAGTACTTC
CATSDFASQGRLETQYF
>TRBJ1-2|TRBV9|-|-
TGTGCCAGCAGCGCTACGACAGAAAGGCTTTATGGCTACACCTTC
CASSATTERLYGYTF
>TRBJ2-5|TRBV5-1|-|TRBD1
TGCGCCAGCAGCTTGAGGGGGACAGGGGGAGAGACCCAGTACTTC
CASSLRGTGGETQYF
>TRBJ1-1|TRBV15|-|TRBD1
TGTGCCACCAGCAGATATGCGACAGGGGTAACGAACACTGAAGCTTTCTTT
CATSRYATGVTNTEAFF
>TRBJ2-5|TRBV5-6|-|-
TGTGCCAGCAGCTGGGACCAGGGGCAAGAGACCCAGTACTTC
CASSWDQGQETQYF
>TRBJ1-1|TRBV9|-|-
TGTGCCAGCAGCGCCTATCGGACAGTGAACACTGAAGCTTTCTTT
CASSAYRTVNTEAFF
>TRBJ2-2|TRBV6-1|-|-
TGTGCCAGCAGTGAAGTTGGGAGGGGGGGGCTGTTTTTT
CASSEVGRGGLFF
>TRBJ2-3|TRBV2|-|-
TGTGCCAGCAGCCGCATAAGGACGACAGATACGCAGTATTTT
CASSRIRTTDTQYF
>TRBJ1-5|TRBV28|-|-
TGTGCCAGCACCCTAAATCTGGGCAGCAATCAGCCCCAGCATTTT
CASTLNLGSNQPQHF
>TRBJ2-4|TRBV6-1|-|TRBD2
TGTGCCAGCAGTGAAGCGGGGGGGTTAACCAAAAACATTCAGTACTTC
CASSEAGGLTKNIQYF
>TRBJ2-3|TRBV7-9|-|TRBD1
TGTGCCAGCAGCTCCCACAGGGGGCCAGATACGCAGTATTTT
CASSSHRGPDTQYF
>TRBJ1-6|TRBV5-1|-|-
TGCGCCAGCAGCTTGGAGTCAGGGAATAATTCACCCCTCCACTTT
CASSLESGNNSPLHF
>TRBJ1-4|TRBV7-9|-|-
TGTGCCAGCAGCACCCGACAGGCAACTAATGAAAAACTGTTTTTT
CASSTRQATNEKLFF
>TRBJ2-3|TRBV11-2|-|-
TGTGCCAGCAGCCCGAAGTTCGGAGATACGCAGTATTTT
CASSPKFGDTQYF
>TRBJ1-3|TRBV7-2|-|-
TGTGCCAGCAGCTTAGATGGGGGCCTCCTGGGAAACACCATATATTTT
CASSLDGGLLGNTIYF
>TRBJ2-1|TRBV5-6|once|TRBD1
TGTGCCAGCAGCCGTCCACAGGGGGATGAGCAGTTCTTC
CASSRPQGDEQFF
>TRBJ1-2|TRBV24-1|-|-
TGTGCCACCCTTAGAGGCCACACCTTC
CATLRGHTF
>TRBJ2-1|TRBV7-9|-|-
TGTGCCAGCAGCTTAGTGGGTCTTAGTGGTGAGCAGTTCTTC
CASSLVGLSGEQFF
>TRBJ2-6|TRBV27|once|-
TGTGCCAGCAGTTCACGACGGATCTCTGGGGCCAACGTCCTGACTTTC
CASSSRRISGANVLTF
>TRBJ1-1|TRBV27|-|-
TGTGCCAGCAGTTTAAACCCCGGGGCTATGGGAGCTTTCTTT
CASSLNPGAMGAFF
>TRBJ2-3|TRBV24-1|-|-
TGTGCCTCGCAGGGCAGTTGGAGCACAGATACGCAGTATTTT
CASQGSWSTDTQYF
>TRBJ1-5|TRBV28|once|TRBD1
TGTGCCAGCAGCTGGACAGGGAAACATCAGCCCCAGCATTTT
CASSWTGKHQPQHF
>TRBJ2-5|TRBV5-1|-|TRBD2
TGCGCCAGCAGCCAGACTAGCGGGAGGGGCGGGGAGACCCAGTACTTC
CASSQTSGRGGETQYF
>TRBJ2-2|TRBV19|-|TRBD1
TGTGCCAGTAGCAGGGACAGGGGGCAAGGCGGGGAGCTGTTTTTT
CASSRDRGQGGELFF
>TRBJ2-2|TRBV7-8|once|TRBD2
TGTGCCAGCAGCCGACTAGCGGGGCGGACTGCGGACACCGGGGAGCTGTTTTTT
CASSRLAGRTADTGELFF
>TRBJ1-3|TRBV7-9|-|-
TGTGCCAGCAGCTCCGGCGACCGCTCTGGAAACACCATATATTTT
CASSSGDRSGNTIYF
>TRBJ2-3|TRBV6-1|once|TRBD1
TGTGCCAGCAGTGCGGCCTTAGTCGGGACAGGGTCAGATACGCAGTATTTT
CASSAALVGTGSDTQYF
>TRBJ2-2|TRBV27|-|-
TGTGCCAGCAGTTGGGGTCCCGCCGGGGAGCTGTTTTTT
CASSWGPAGELFF
>TRBJ1-5|TRBV6-5|-|TRBD1
TGTGCCAGCAGCGGACAGGGTGGCAATCAGCCCCAGCATTTT
CASSGQGGNQPQHF
>TRBJ1-6|TRBV18|-|-
TGTGCCAGCTCACCAGTTGACTGGAATTCACCCCTCCACTTT
CASSPVDWNSPLHF
>TRBJ1-2|TRBV6-6|-|-
TGTGCCATCTCAAGGGGCCCAGCGGACACCAACTATGGCTACACCTTC
CAISRGPADTNYGYTF
>TRBJ2-1|TRBV20-1|-|TRBD1
TGCAGTGCTGGAGACAGGGGGCAGTTCTTC
CSAGDRGQFF
>TRBJ1-2|TRBV6-5|-|-
TGTGCCAGCAGTTACGACCAACAGTATGGCTACACCTTC
CASSYDQQYGYTF
>TRBJ1-2|TRBV27|once|-
TGTGCCAGCAGTTTAGGCCAGTATTATGGCTACACCTTC
CASSLGQYYGYTF
>TRBJ2-2|TRBV7-7|-|TRBD1
TGTGCTAGCAGCTCAGGACAGGGAAGTGGTACCGGGGAGCTGTTTTTT
CASSSGQGSGTGELFF
>TRBJ2-5|TRBV5-4|-|-
TGTGCCAGCAGCTTGTTAGGGGAAGAGACCCAGTACTTC
CASSLLGEETQYF
>TRBJ2-2|TRBV5-6|-|-
TGTGCCAGCAGCTTCGGACTAATGAACACCGGGGAGCTGTTTTTT
CASSFGLMNTGELFF